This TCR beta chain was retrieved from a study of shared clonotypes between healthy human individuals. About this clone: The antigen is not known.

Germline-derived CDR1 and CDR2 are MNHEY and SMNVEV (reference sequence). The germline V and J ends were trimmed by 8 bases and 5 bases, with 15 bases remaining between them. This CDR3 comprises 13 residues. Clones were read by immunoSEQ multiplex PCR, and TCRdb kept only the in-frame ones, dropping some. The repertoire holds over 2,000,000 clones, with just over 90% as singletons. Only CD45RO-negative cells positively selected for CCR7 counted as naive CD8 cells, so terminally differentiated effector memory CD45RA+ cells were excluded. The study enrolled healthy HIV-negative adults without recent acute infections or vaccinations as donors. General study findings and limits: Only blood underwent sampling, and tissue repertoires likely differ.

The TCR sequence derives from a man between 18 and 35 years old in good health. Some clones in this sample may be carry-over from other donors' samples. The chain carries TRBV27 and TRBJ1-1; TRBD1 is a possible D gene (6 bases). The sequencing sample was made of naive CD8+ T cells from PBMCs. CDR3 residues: CASRRGRVTEAFF. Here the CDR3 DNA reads TGTGCCAGCCGCAGGGGCAGGGTAACTGAAGCTTTCTTT.